The 24 T cell receptor beta chains below were found in one sample sequenced in a study of cytomegalovirus exposure and HLA in healthy donors (dated by TCRdb to between 2016 and 2019). Library creation used the immunoSEQ multiplex PCR assay. The multiplex PCR relied on a mix of 60 forward primers for TCR Vbeta segments and 13 reverse primers for TCR Jbeta segments. TCRdb took over this immuneACCESS table, retaining in-frame rearrangements with V and J assigned. Such tables are incomplete; in checked studies, under half of the missing clones stem from an unresolved V gene, and the remainder is unexplained. Here the sample has tens of thousands of clones; more than 60% occur a single time. 12% of the sample is in the top ten clones. Sequencing was performed on PBMCs. The receptors here all came from a male donor in good health and CMV-seropositive.

The chain has TRBV27 and TRBJ2-7; D not certain. CDR3 size: 14 residues. V lost 6 bases and J lost 3, with 15 bases in between. Looked up from germline, CDR1 is MNHEY and CDR2 is SMNVEV (reference sequence). The CDR3 region is CASRPSSYSYEQYF. CDR3 nucleotides: TGTGCCAGCAGACCCTCGTCCTATAGCTACGAGCAGTACTTC.

The chain carries TRBV12-5 and TRBJ2-5; 8 bases are a match to TRBD1. There are 15 residues in the CDR3. Germline V CDR1 and CDR2: LGHNT, FRNRAP. The trim removed 1 base at V and 5 bases at J, leaving 6 bases unmatched. In DNA form, the CDR3 reads TGTGCTAGTGGTTTGGAGGGACAGGCCCGTGAGACCCAGTACTTC. Amino acid sequence: CASGLEGQARETQYF.

V gene TRBV6-1 combines with J gene TRBJ2-1; possibly TRBD2 for D (6 bases). The length of the CDR3 is 13 residues. From germline, CDR1 is MNHNS and CDR2 SASEGT. Trimming took off 8 bases at V and 6 bases at J, with 14 bases between the two ends. The CDR3, as DNA: TGTGCCAGCGATCGGGACTGGATCAATGAGCAGTTCTTC. Translated, it gives CASDRDWINEQFF.

This chain links TRBV5-1 with TRBJ2-3; TRBD2 matches at 7 bases. This CDR3 comprises 15 residues. Per germline, CDR1 SGHRS and CDR2 YFSETQ. J was trimmed by 2 bases and V by 5 bases; bases with no gene match: 8. For the CDR3, the DNA is TGCGCCAGCAGACACCTAGCGGATTTCACAGATACGCAGTATTTT. This translates into CASRHLADFTDTQYF. Based on the CDR3 plus reference TRBV5-1 and TRBJ2-3, the full variable domain is KAGVTQTPRYLIKTRGQQVTLSCSPISGHRSVSWYQQTPGQGLQFLFEYFSETQRNKGNFPGRFSGRQFSNSRSEMNVSTLELGDSALYLCASRHLADFTDTQYFGPGTRLTVL.

The rearrangement links TRBV2 to TRBJ2-6, with D possibly matching TRBD2 (6 bases). CDR3 size: 17 residues. V lost 3 bases and J lost 1, with 13 bases in between. The V gene's germline CDR1 is SNHLY and CDR2 FYNNEI. CDR3 residues: CASSDVSGGSGANVLTF. CDR3 DNA sequence: TGTGCCAGCAGTGATGTGTCTGGGGGGTCTGGGGCCAACGTCCTGACTTTC.

This rearrangement joins TRBV19 to TRBJ2-1, with 10 bases aligning to TRBD2. V shed 4 bases and J 7 bases; nucleotides not matched to a gene: 16. The germline gives CDR1 LNHDA, CDR2 SQIVND (reference sequence). CDR3 size: 18 residues. CDR3 bases: TGTGCCAGTAGTACCCTACTAGCGGGGCATTTAGGCGGGAATGAGCAGTTCTTC. Its translation is CASSTLLAGHLGGNEQFF.

This clone is medium-sized by share. The chain couples TRBV28 to TRBJ1-3; unclear D gene. The V and J ends lost 5 bases and 0 bases respectively, with 14 bases between them. The length of the CDR3 is 16 residues. Germline V gene data show CDR1 as MDHEN and CDR2 as SYDVKM. CDR3: CASSTYELSSGNTIYF. In DNA form, the CDR3 reads TGTGCCAGCAGTACCTATGAGTTGAGCTCTGGAAACACCATATATTTT. The full variable domain, in which reference TRBV28 and TRBJ1-3 provide the parts outside the CDR3, is DVKVTQSSRYLVKRTGEKVFLECVQDMDHENMFWYRQDPGLGLRLIYFSYDVKMKEKGDIPEGYSVSREKKERFSLILESASTNQTSMYLCASSTYELSSGNTIYFGEGSWLTVV.

V is TRBV5-6 and J is TRBJ1-1; D possibly corresponds to TRBD1 (5 bases). The V gene's germline CDR1 is SGHDT and CDR2 YYEEEE. The CDR3 covers 17 residues. Trimming cost V 0 bases and J 0 bases, with 15 bases left between them. This CDR3 reads CASSLERIGGMNTEAFF. Here the CDR3 DNA reads TGTGCCAGCAGCTTGGAGAGGATCGGGGGGATGAACACTGAAGCTTTCTTT.

V is TRBV29-1 and J is TRBJ2-4; TRBD2 agrees at 7 bases. Germline CDR1 and CDR2: SQVTM and ANQGSEA. The V segment lost 4 bases and the J segment 1 base; nucleotides outside the gene matches: 4. This CDR3 is built from 14 residues. CDR3 DNA: TGCAGCGTTGGGCCCGGGGGGGCCAAAAACATTCAGTACTTC. Its translation: CSVGPGGAKNIQYF.

This clone was seen only a few times. V usage is TRBV27 and J usage is TRBJ2-7; 9 bases line up with TRBD1. This CDR3 has 13 residues. The V gene's germline CDR1 is MNHEY and CDR2 SMNVEV (reference sequence). Trimming took 4 bases from V and 6 from J; bases not matched to a gene: 4. The CDR3 coding sequence is TGTGCCAGCAGTTGGGGACAGGGCCCCGAGCAGTACTTC. This codes for CASSWGQGPEQYF.

This clone was seen only a few times. J is TRBJ2-4 and V is TRBV5-1; 9 bases map to TRBD1. The ends lost 2 bases at V and 12 bases at J; junction bases unmatched: 12. In germline, CDR1 is SGHRS, CDR2 YFSETQ. The CDR3 sequence is 15 residues long. The CDR3 DNA is TGCGCCAGCAGCTTCTCTGGGACAGGGCCTTCACCTCAGTACTTC. Protein product: CASSFSGTGPSPQYF.

CDR3 sequence (DNA): TGTGCCAGCGGATGGACGGGCGGGCTTAACACTGAAGCTTTCTTT. As protein: CASGWTGGLNTEAFF. V usage is TRBV6-5 and J usage is TRBJ1-1; no clear D. The CDR3 loop spans 15 amino acids. With 8 bases removed from V and 2 bases from J, the gap between germline ends came to 18 bases. Germline-derived CDR1 and CDR2 are MNHEY and SVGAGI.

Only a few counts were recorded for this clone. V and J are TRBV5-5 and TRBJ2-7; TRBD2 matches at 8 bases. Germline lookup yields CDR1 SGHKS and CDR2 YYEKEE (reference sequence). The length of the CDR3 is 14 residues. V dropped 2 bases and J dropped 5; count of bases not matched to a gene: 6. CDR3: CASSFGGASDEQYF. CDR3 DNA sequence: TGTGCCAGCAGCTTCGGGGGGGCGAGTGACGAGCAGTACTTC.

This chain links TRBV5-1 with TRBJ2-7, with 7 positions matching TRBD2. There are 17 residues in the CDR3. CDR1 is SGHRS, CDR2 YFSETQ, per germline. Unmatched junction bases numbered 12, after V lost 0 bases and J lost 3 bases. Here the CDR3 reads CASSLEPRASGIYEQYF. CDR3 DNA: TGCGCCAGCAGCTTGGAACCCCGGGCTAGCGGTATCTACGAGCAGTACTTC.

This clone came up once. J is TRBJ2-7 and V is TRBV7-9; 11 nucleotides match TRBD2. Germline trimming cut 8 bases from V and 5 bases from J; bases unmatched to any gene: 14. Germline CDR1 reads SEHNR; CDR2 reads FQNEAQ (reference sequence). This CDR3 spans 16 amino acids. CDR3 DNA sequence: TGTGCCAGCTCCCCGGGACTAGCGGTCCGAGGGGACGAGCAGTACTTC. Residues: CASSPGLAVRGDEQYF.

This chain uses TRBV18 with TRBJ2-7; 8 bases fit TRBD2. CDR3 length: 13 residues. J gave up 6 bases and V 4 bases, and 5 bases lay outside the gene matches. Germline V lookup: CDR1 KGHSH, CDR2 LQKENI. The CDR3 sequence: CASSRREEGEQYF. CDR3 in DNA: TGTGCCAGCTCACGGCGGGAGGAGGGCGAGCAGTACTTC.

This clone came up once. The chain employs TRBV4-1 and TRBJ2-5, with TRBD2 matching 8 bases. The J segment lost 4 bases and the V segment lost 0 bases, leaving 13 bases of the junction unmatched. Germline V lookup: CDR1 MGHRA, CDR2 YSYEKL. The CDR3 length is 18 residues. The CDR3 sequence: CASSQEGGGAGGAETQYF. Written as DNA, the CDR3 is TGCGCCAGCAGCCAAGAAGGCGGTGGGGCGGGGGGTGCAGAGACCCAGTACTTC.

The chain recombines TRBV5-1 with TRBJ2-1; perhaps TRBD1 as D (6 bases). CDR1 is SGHRS, CDR2 YFSETQ, per germline. This CDR3 spans 14 amino acids. The V end lost 6 bases, the J end lost 4 bases, and 14 bases lay between the germline ends. The CDR3 here is CASTTGNRYNEQFF. CDR3 bases: TGCGCCAGCACGACAGGTAACCGATACAATGAGCAGTTCTTC.

The genes are TRBV6-1 and TRBJ1-3; 8 bases map to TRBD1. The CDR3 is 14 amino acids. With 6 bases clipped from V and 0 bases from J, the junction kept 1 base outside the gene matches. Per germline, CDR1 MNHNS and CDR2 SASEGT. The CDR3 spells CASRGTGSGNTIYF. The CDR3 DNA sequence: TGTGCCAGCAGGGGGACAGGCTCTGGAAACACCATATATTTT.

J is TRBJ2-5 and V is TRBV9; 9 bases agree with TRBD2. Per the germline V gene, CDR1 is SGDLS and CDR2 is YYNGEE. The CDR3 is 16 amino acids. Trimming removed 0 bases from V and 5 bases from J; junction bases left unmatched: 8. The CDR3 bases are TGTGCCAGCAGCGTAGGGGGCGGGAGGGCCGGTGAGACCCAGTACTTC. Translating it yields CASSVGGGRAGETQYF.

V and J are TRBV28 and TRBJ1-5; D is undetermined. Per germline, CDR1 MDHEN and CDR2 SYDVKM. Trimming cost V 7 bases and J 3 bases, with 16 bases left between them. This CDR3 contains 15 residues. The CDR3 region is CASKRPRRYNQPQHF. CDR3 coding DNA: TGTGCCAGCAAGAGGCCGAGACGGTACAATCAGCCCCAGCATTTT.

The J gene is TRBJ2-3, the V gene TRBV6-6; TRBD1 agrees at 8 bases. The CDR3 has 14 amino acids. The J segment lost 3 bases and the V segment lost 4 bases, leaving 3 bases of the junction unmatched. Germline V lookup: CDR1 MNHNY, CDR2 SVGAGI (reference sequence). CDR3 bases: TGTGCCAGCAGTTTAGGACAGGGAACAGATACGCAGTATTTT. Translating it yields CASSLGQGTDTQYF.

The chain links TRBV7-9 to TRBJ2-1; 10 nucleotides align to TRBD2. The CDR3 spans 17 residues. CDR1 is SEHNR, CDR2 FQNEAQ, per germline (reference sequence). The ends lost 4 bases at V and 0 bases at J; junction bases unmatched: 6. CDR3 in DNA: TGTGCCAGCAGCTCACTAGCGGGGTTTAGCTCCTACAATGAGCAGTTCTTC. This codes for CASSSLAGFSSYNEQFF. Full variable domain (outside the CDR3, taken from reference TRBV7-9 and TRBJ2-1): DTGVSQNPRHKITKRGQNVTFRCDPISEHNRLYWYRQTLGQGPEFLTYFQNEAQLEKSRLLSDRFSAERPKGSFSTLEIQRTEQGDSAMYLCASSSLAGFSSYNEQFFGPGTRLTVL.

This clone has just a few counts. V usage is TRBV7-3 and J usage is TRBJ2-1, with D tentatively TRBD2 (6 bases). There are 14 residues in the CDR3. V shed 6 bases and J shed 7 bases, with 16 bases lying between them. Germline V gene sequence: CDR1 SGHTA, CDR2 FQGTGA. The DNA for the CDR3 is TGTGCCAGCAGTCCCCCGGGGGACCGGAATGAGCAGTTCTTC. Its protein product is CASSPPGDRNEQFF.